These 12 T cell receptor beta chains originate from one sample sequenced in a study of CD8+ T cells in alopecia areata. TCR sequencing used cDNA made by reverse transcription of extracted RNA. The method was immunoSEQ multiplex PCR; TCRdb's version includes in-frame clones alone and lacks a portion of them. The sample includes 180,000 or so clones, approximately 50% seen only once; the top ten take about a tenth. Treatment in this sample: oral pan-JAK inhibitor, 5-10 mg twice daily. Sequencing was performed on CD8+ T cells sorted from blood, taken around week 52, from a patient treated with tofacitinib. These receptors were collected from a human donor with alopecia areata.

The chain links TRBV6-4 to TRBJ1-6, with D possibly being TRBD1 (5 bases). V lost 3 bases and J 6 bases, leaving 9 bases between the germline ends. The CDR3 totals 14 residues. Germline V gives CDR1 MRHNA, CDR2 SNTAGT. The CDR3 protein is CASSERQINSPLHF. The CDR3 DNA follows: TGTGCCAGCAGTGAAAGACAGATTAATTCACCCCTCCACTTT.

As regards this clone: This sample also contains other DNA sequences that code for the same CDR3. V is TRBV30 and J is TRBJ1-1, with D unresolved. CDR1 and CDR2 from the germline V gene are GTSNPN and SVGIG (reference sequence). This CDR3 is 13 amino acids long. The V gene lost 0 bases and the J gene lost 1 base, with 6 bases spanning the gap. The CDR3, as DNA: TGTGCCTGGAGTGTTGGCACGAACACTGAAGCTTTCTTT. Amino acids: CAWSVGTNTEAFF.

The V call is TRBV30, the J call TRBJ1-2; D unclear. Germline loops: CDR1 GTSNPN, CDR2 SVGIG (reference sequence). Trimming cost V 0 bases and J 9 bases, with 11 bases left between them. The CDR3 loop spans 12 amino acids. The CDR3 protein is CAWSVGIGSYTF. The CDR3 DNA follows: TGTGCCTGGAGTGTTGGTATAGGGAGCTACACCTTC.

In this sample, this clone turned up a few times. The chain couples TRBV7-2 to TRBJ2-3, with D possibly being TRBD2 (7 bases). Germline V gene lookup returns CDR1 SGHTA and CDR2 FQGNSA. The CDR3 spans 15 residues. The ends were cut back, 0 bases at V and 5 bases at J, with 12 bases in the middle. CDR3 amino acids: CASSLALRGGDTQYF. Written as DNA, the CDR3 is TGTGCCAGCAGCTTAGCACTAAGGGGGGGAGATACGCAGTATTTT.

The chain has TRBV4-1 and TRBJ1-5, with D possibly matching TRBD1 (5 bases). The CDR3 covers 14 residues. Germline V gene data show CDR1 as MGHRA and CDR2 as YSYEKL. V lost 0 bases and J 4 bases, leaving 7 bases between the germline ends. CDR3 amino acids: CASSQEEGNQPQHF. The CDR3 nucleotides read TGCGCCAGCAGCCAAGAAGAGGGGAATCAGCCCCAGCATTTT.

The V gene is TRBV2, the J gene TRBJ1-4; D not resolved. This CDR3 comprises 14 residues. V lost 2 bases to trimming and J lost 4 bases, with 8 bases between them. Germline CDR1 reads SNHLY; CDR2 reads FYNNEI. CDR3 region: CASSELAVNEKLFF. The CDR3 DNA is TGTGCCAGCAGTGAACTTGCGGTTAATGAAAAACTGTTTTTT.

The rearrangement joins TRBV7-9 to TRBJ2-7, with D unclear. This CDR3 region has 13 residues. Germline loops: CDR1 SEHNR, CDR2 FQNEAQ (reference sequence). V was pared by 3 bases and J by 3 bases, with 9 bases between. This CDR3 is CASSFAGLYEQYF. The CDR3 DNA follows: TGTGCCAGCAGCTTTGCAGGCCTCTACGAGCAGTACTTC.

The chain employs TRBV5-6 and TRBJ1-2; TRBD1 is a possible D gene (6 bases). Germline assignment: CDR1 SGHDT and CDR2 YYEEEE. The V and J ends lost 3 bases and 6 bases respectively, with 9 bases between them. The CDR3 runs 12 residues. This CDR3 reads CASSSGENGYTF. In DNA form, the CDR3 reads TGTGCCAGCAGCTCAGGGGAGAATGGCTACACCTTC.

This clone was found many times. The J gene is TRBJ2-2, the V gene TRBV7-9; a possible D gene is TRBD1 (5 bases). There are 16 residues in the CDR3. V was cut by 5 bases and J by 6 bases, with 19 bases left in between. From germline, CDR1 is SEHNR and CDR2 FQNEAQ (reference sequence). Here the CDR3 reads CASSQGPRQSSGELFF. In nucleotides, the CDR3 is TGTGCCAGCAGCCAAGGTCCGAGACAGTCGTCCGGGGAGCTGTTTTTT.

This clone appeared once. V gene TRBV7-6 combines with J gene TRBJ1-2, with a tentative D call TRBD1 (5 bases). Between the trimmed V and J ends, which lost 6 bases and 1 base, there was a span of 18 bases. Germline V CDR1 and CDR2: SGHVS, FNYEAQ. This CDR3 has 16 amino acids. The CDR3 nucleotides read TGTGCCAGCAGTCCCTTAGGGGAGGAGGTTAACTATGGCTACACCTTC. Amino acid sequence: CASSPLGEEVNYGYTF. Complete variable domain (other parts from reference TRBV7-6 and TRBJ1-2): GAGVSQSPRYKVTKRGQDVALRCDPISGHVSLYWYRQALGQGPEFLTYFNYEAQQDKSGLPNDRFSAERPEGSISTLTIQRTEQRDSAMYRCASSPLGEEVNYGYTFGSGTRLTVV.

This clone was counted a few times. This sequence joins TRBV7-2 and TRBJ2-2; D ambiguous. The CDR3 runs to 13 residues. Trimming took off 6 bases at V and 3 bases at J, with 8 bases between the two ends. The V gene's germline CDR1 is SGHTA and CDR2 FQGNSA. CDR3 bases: TGTGCCAGCAGTCGCGAGCACACCGGGGAGCTGTTTTTT. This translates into CASSREHTGELFF. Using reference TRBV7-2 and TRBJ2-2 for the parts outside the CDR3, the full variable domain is GAGVSQSPSNKVTEKGKDVELRCDPISGHTALYWYRQSLGQGLEFLIYFQGNSAPDKSGLPSDRFSAERTGGSVSTLTIQRTQQEDSAVYLCASSREHTGELFFGEGSRLTVL.

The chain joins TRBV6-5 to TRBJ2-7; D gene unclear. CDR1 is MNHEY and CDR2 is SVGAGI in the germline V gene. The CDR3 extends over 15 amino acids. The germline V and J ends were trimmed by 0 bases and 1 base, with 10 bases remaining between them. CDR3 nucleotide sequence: TGTGCCAGCAGTTACTCCCCGTTTCGGTCCTACGAGCAGTACTTC. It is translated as CASSYSPFRSYEQYF.